This T cell receptor beta chain is drawn from a study of immune characterization of retroperitoneal liposarcoma. The V and J ends lost 6 bases and 0 bases, in that order; junction bases with no gene match: 3. The CDR3 has 15 residues. The table lists this clonotype with many counts. Using its own MiXCR run on the PCR reads, TCRdb lists one record per CDR3 protein. The table lists around 20,000 distinct CDR3 sequences, more than 35% of them singletons, with about 7.8% in the top ten. The sample consisted of blood. The clonotype was recovered from a male donor with retroperitoneal liposarcoma. The V gene is TRBV12-3 or TRBV12-4, the J gene TRBJ2-3; 10 bases align to TRBD2. The CDR3: CASSKTSGSTDTQYF. As DNA, the CDR3 is TGTGCCAGCAGCAAGACTAGCGGGAGCACAGATACGCAGTATTTT.